This T cell receptor beta chain came from a study of T-cell reconstitution after alpha-beta-depleted transplantation in children. Study findings and constraints: Newly generated T cells supplied most T-cell counts and diversity one year post-transplant. The study traced high day-60 TCRbeta diversity in some patients to surviving recipient T cells and thymic progenitors.

As for this clonotype: No antigen is known for it.

A library of TCRbeta sequences, prepared with unique molecular identifiers, was generated. TCRdb ran MiXCR on the PCR reads and lists one entry per CDR3 protein. The table records 90,000 to 130,000 distinct CDR3 sequences, 5.5% to 7% of them present only once. Specimen: PBMCs, mostly from graft donor cells, collected 360 days after TCRalphabeta/CD19-depleted stem cell transplant. This clonotype was sampled from a male patient aged 2 to 9 who had a stem cell transplant for acute lymphoblastic leukemia, so the T cells may come from the graft donor.

The CDR3 region is CASRTGSNSPLHF. The CDR3 bases are TGCGCCAGCCGGACAGGGAGTAATTCACCCCTCCACTTT. The V gene is TRBV5-1, the J gene TRBJ1-6; 8 bases line up with TRBD1. CDR3 size: 13 residues. The germline V gene encodes CDR1 SGHRS and CDR2 YFSETQ. Trimming took 7 bases from V and 6 from J; bases not matched to a gene: 3.